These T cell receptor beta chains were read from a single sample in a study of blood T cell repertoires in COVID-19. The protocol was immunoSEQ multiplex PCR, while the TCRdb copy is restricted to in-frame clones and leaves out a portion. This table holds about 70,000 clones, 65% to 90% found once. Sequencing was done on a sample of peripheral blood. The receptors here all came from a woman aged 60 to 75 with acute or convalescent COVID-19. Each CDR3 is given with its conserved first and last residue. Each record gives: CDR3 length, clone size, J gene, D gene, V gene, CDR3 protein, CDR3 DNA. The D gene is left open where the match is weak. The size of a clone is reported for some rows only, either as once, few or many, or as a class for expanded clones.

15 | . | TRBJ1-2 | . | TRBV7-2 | CASSVNPGTNYGYTF | TGTGCCAGCAGCGTCAACCCCGGGACAAATTATGGCTACACCTTC
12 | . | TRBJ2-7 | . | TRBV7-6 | CASSLTPYEQYF | TGTGCCAGCAGCTTAACTCCTTACGAGCAGTACTTC
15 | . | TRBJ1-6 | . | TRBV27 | CASSPPGHYNSPLHF | TGTGCCAGCAGCCCGCCGGGACATTATAATTCACCCCTCCACTTT
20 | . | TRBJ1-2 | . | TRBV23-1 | CASSQIGRVDGQGRDYGYTF | TGCGCCAGCAGTCAGATCGGTCGGGTCGACGGTCAGGGGAGGGACTATGGCTACACCTTC
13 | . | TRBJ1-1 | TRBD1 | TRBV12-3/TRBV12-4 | CASSGQGYTEAFF | TGTGCCAGCAGCGGACAGGGCTACACTGAAGCTTTCTTT
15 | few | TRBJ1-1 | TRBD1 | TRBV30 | CAWSVQGALGTEAFF | TGTGCCTGGAGTGTACAGGGGGCCCTAGGCACTGAAGCTTTCTTT
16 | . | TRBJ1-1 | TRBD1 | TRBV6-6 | CASSYRYRGSDTEAFF | TGTGCCAGCAGTTACAGATACAGGGGATCGGACACTGAAGCTTTCTTT
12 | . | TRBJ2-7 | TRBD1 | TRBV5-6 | CASSLESTGEYF | TGTGCCAGCAGCTTGGAATCGACAGGGGAGTACTTC
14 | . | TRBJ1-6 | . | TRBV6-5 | CASSYSTPNSPLHF | TGTGCCAGCAGTTACTCGACACCGAATTCACCCCTCCACTTT
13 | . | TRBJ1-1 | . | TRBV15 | CATSRRGNTEAFF | TGTGCCACCAGCAGAAGGGGGAACACTGAAGCTTTCTTT
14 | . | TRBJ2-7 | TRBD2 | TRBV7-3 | CASSPAGGPGEQYF | TGTGCCAGCAGCCCCGCGGGGGGTCCGGGCGAGCAGTACTTC
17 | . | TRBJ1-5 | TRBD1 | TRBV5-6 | CASSLTTGAEGNQPQHF | TGTGCCAGCAGCTTAACGACAGGGGCAGAAGGCAATCAGCCCCAGCATTTT
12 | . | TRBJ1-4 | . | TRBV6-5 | CASRTETGKLFF | TGTGCCAGCAGGACCGAGACGGGAAAACTGTTTTTT
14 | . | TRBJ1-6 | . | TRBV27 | CASSLDRRISPLHF | TGTGCCAGCAGTTTAGACCGGCGGATTTCACCCCTCCACTTT
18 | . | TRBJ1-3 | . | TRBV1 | CTSSQDRGGPLSGNTIYF | TGCACCAGCAGCCAAGATCGGGGGGGTCCTCTCTCTGGAAACACCATATATTTT
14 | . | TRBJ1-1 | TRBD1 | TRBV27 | CASSSRGPNTEAFF | TGTGCCAGCAGTTCAAGGGGGCCTAACACTGAAGCTTTCTTT
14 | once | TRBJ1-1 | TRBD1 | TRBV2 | CASRRGQLNTEAFF | TGTGCCAGCAGGAGGGGACAGCTGAACACTGAAGCTTTCTTT
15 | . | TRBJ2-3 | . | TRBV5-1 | CASSLPGSGTDTQYF | TGCGCCAGCAGCTTGCCAGGGTCAGGGACAGATACGCAGTATTTT
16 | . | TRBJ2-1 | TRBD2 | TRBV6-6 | CASSSRTSGRELEQFF | TGTGCCAGCAGCTCCCGGACTAGCGGGAGGGAGTTGGAGCAGTTCTTC
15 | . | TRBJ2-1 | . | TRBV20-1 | CSASRSDPRLNEQFF | TGCAGTGCTAGTCGGAGCGACCCGCGCCTCAATGAGCAGTTCTTC
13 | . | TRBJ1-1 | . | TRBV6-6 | CASSYSGWTEAFF | TGTGCCAGCAGTTATTCAGGGTGGACTGAAGCTTTCTTT
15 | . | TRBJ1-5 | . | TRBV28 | CASSLGAFGNQPQHF | TGTGCCAGCAGTTTAGGGGCGTTTGGCAATCAGCCCCAGCATTTT
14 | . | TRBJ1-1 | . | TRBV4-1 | CASSQGGTWAQAFF | TGCGCCAGCAGCCAAGGCGGGACGTGGGCCCAGGCTTTCTTT
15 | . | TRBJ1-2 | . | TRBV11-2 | CASSRSQQREYGYTF | TGTGCCAGCAGCCGATCGCAACAGAGGGAATATGGCTACACCTTC
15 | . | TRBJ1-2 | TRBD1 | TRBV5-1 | CASSSTTGQGHGYTF | TGCGCCAGCAGCTCTACCACAGGACAGGGCCATGGCTACACCTTC
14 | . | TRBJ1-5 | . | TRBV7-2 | CASSLADSNQPQHF | TGTGCCAGCAGCTTGGCGGATAGCAATCAGCCCCAGCATTTT
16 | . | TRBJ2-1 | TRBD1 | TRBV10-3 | CAIMNPTGGSDNEQFF | TGTGCCATCATGAATCCCACAGGGGGCTCCGACAATGAGCAGTTCTTC
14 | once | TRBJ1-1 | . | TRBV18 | CASSQDIGNTEAFF | TGTGCCAGCTCCCAGGACATCGGGAACACTGAAGCTTTCTTT
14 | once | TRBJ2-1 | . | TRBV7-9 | CASSFFSGQPEQFF | TGTGCCAGCAGCTTTTTCTCTGGACAGCCTGAGCAGTTCTTC